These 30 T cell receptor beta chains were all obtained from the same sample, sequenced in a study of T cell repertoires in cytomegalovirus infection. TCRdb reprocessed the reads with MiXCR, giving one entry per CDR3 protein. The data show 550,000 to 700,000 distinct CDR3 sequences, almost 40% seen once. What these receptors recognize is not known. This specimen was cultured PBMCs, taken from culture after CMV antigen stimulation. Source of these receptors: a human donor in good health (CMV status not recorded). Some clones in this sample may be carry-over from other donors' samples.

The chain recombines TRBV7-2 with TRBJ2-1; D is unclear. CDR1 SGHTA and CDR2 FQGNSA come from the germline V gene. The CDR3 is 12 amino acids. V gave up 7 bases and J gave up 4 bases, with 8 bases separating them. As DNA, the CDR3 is TGTGCCAGCACCACGCTTTACAATGAGCAGTTCTTC. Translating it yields CASTTLYNEQFF.

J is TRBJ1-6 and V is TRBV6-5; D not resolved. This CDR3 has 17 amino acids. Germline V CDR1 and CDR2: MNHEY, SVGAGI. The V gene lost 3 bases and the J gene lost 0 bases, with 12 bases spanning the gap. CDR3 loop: CASSYSGSSSYNSPLHF. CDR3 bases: TGTGCCAGCAGTTATTCGGGATCCAGCTCCTATAATTCACCCCTCCACTTT.

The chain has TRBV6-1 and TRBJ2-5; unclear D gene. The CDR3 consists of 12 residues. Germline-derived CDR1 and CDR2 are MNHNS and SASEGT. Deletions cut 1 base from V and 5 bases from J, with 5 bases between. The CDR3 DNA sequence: TGTGCCAGCAGTGAAGGCGTCGAGACCCAGTACTTC. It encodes CASSEGVETQYF.

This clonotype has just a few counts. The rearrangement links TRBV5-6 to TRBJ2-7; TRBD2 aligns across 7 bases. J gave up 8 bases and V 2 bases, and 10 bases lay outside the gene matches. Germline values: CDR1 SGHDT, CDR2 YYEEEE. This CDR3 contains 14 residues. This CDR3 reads CASSFSGGGFKQYF. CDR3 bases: TGTGCCAGCAGCTTTTCGGGAGGAGGTTTCAAGCAGTACTTC.

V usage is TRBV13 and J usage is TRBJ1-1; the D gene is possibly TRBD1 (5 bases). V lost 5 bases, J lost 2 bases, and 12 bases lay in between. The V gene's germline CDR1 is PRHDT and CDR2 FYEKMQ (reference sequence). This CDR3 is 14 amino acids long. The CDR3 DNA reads TGTGCCAGCAGCCCTGGGGACGGTAACACTGAAGCTTTCTTT. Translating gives CASSPGDGNTEAFF.

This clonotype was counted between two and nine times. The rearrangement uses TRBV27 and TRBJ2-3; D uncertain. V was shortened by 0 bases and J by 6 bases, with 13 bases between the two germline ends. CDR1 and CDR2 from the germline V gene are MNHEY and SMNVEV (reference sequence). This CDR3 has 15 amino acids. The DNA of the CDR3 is TGTGCCAGCAGTTTATCGGGGTCGTCCCCGGATACGCAGTATTTT. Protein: CASSLSGSSPDTQYF.

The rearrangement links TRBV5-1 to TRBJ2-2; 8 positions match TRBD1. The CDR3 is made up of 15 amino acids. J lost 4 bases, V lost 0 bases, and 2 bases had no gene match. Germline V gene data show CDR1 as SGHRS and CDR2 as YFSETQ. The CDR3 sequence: CASSLGQGTTGELFF. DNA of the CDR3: TGCGCCAGCAGCTTGGGACAGGGGACCACCGGGGAGCTGTTTTTT.

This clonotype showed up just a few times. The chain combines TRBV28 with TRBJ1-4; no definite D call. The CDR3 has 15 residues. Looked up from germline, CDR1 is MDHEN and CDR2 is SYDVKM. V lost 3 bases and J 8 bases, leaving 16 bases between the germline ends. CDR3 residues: CASSFGQAGSEKLFF. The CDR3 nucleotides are TGTGCCAGCAGTTTCGGGCAGGCCGGATCGGAAAAACTGTTTTTT.

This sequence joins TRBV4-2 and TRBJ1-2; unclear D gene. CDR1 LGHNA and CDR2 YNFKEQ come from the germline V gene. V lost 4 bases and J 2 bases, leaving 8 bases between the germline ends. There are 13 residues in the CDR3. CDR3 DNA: TGTGCCAGCAGCCGGGCAGCCAACTATGGCTACACCTTC. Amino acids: CASSRAANYGYTF.

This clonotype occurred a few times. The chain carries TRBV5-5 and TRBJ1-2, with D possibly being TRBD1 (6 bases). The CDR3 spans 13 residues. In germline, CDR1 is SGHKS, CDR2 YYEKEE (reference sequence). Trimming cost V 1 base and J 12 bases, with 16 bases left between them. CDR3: CASSLSPDRPDTF. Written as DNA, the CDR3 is TGTGCCAGCAGCTTGTCTCCAGACAGGCCTGACACCTTC.

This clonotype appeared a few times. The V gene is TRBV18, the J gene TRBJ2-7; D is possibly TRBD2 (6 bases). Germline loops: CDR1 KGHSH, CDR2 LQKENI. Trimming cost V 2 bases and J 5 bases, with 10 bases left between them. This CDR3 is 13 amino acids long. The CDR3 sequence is CASSPSGGNEQYF. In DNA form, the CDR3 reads TGTGCCAGCTCACCATCGGGCGGGAACGAGCAGTACTTC.

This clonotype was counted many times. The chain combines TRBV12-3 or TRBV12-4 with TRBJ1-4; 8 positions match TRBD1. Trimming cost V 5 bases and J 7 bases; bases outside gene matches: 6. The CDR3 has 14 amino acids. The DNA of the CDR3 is TGTGCCAGCAGTCCCGGACAGGGAGGTGAAAAACTGTTTTTT. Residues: CASSPGQGGEKLFF.

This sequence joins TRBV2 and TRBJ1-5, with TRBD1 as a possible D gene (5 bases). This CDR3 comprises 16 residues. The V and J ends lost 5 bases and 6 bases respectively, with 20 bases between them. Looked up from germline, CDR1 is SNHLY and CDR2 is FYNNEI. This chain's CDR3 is CASSTSTFRGGQPQHF. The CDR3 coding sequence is TGTGCCAGCAGTACCTCGACTTTCCGCGGGGGTCAGCCCCAGCATTTT.

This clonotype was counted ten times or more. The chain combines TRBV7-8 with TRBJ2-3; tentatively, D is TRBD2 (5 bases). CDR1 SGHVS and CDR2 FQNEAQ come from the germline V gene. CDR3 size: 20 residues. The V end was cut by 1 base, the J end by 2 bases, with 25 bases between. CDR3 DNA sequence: TGTGCCAGCAGCTTAGTTCCGGGAATAGATGGCGAATACAACACAGATACGCAGTATTTT. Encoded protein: CASSLVPGIDGEYNTDTQYF.

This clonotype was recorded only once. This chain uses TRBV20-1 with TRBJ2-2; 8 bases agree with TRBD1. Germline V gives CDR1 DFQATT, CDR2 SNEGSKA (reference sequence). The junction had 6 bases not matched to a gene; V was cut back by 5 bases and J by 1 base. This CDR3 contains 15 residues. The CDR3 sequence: CSARPGTGNTGELFF. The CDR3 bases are TGCAGTGCTCGCCCCGGGACAGGGAACACCGGGGAGCTGTTTTTT.

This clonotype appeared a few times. CDR3 sequence reads: CASAGTAETQYF. In nucleotides, the CDR3 is TGTGCCAGCGCCGGGACAGCCGAGACCCAGTACTTC. The chain uses TRBV6-1 and TRBJ2-5; 7 bases line up with TRBD1. Germline CDR1 reads MNHNS; CDR2 reads SASEGT. CDR3 length equals 12 residues. V lost 8 bases to trimming and J lost 5 bases; unmatched junction nucleotides: 5.

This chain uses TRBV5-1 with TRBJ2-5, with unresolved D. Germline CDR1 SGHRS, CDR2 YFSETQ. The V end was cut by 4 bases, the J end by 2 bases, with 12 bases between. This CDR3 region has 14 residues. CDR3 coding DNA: TGCGCCAGCAGCCCAACGGAAGGACAAGAGACCCAGTACTTC. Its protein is CASSPTEGQETQYF.

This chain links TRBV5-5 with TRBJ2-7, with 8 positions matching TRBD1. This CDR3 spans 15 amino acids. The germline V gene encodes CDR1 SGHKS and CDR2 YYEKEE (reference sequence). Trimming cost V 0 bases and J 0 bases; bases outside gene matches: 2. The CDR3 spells CASSLGQGISYEQYF. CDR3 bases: TGTGCCAGCAGCTTGGGACAGGGGATCTCCTACGAGCAGTACTTC.

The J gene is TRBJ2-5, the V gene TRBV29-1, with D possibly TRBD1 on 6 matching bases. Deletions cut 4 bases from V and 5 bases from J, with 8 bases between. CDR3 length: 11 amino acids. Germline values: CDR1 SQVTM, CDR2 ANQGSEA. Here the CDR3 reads CSVAGVETQYF. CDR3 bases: TGCAGCGTTGCAGGGGTGGAGACCCAGTACTTC.

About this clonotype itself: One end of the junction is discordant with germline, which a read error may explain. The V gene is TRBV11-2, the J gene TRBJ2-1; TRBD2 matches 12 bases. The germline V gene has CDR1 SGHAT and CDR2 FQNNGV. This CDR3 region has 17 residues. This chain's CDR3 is CASTLLAGGRNYNEQFF. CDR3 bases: TGTGCCAGCACCTTACTAGCGGGGGGCCGAAACTACAATGAGCAGTTCTTC.

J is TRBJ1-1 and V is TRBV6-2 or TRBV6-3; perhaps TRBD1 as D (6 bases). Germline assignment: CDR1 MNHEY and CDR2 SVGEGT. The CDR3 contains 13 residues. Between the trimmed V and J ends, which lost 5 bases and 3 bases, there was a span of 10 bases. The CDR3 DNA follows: TGTGCCAGCAGTCGGGGACATTACACTGAAGCTTTCTTT. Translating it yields CASSRGHYTEAFF.

The CDR3 bases are TGTGCCAGCAGTGATGGACGCTATAGCAATCAGCCCCAGCATTTT. Translation gives CASSDGRYSNQPQHF. V is TRBV2 and J is TRBJ1-5; D call uncertain. The CDR3 totals 15 residues. Germline CDR1 reads SNHLY; CDR2 reads FYNNEI. With 3 bases removed from V and 0 bases from J, the gap between germline ends came to 9 bases.

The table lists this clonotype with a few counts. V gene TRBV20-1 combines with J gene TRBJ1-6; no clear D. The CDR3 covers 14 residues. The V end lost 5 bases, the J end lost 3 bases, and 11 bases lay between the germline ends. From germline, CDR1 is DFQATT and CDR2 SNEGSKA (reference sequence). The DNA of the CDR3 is TGCAGTGCTCCGAAGAGAGGCTATAATTCACCCCTCCACTTT. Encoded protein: CSAPKRGYNSPLHF.

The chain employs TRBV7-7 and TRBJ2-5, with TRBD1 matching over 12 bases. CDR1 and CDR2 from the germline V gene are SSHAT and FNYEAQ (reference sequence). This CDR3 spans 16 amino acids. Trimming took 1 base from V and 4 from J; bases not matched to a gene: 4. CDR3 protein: CASSLDWDRGRETQYF. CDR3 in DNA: TGTGCCAGCAGCTTAGATTGGGACAGGGGGCGAGAGACCCAGTACTTC.

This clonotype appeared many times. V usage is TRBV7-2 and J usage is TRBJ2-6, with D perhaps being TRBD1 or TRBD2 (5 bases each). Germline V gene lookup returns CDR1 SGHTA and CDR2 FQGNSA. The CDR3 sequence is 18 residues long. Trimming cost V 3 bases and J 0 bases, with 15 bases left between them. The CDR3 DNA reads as TGTGCCAGCAGCTTTCCACTAGGGGCTCGCTCTGGGGCCAACGTCCTGACTTTC. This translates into CASSFPLGARSGANVLTF.

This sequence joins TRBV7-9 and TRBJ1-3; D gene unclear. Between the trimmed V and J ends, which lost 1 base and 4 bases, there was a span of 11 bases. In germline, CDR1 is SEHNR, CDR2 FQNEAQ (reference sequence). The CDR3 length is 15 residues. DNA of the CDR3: TGTGCCAGCAGCTTAGGGGAGGCGGAAGGAAACACCATATATTTT. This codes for CASSLGEAEGNTIYF.

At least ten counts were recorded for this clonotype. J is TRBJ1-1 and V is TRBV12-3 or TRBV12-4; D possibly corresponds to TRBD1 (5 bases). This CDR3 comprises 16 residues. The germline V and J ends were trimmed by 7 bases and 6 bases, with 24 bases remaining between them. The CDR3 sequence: CASTMWGGAGGAEAFF. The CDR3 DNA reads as TGTGCCAGCACTATGTGGGGAGGGGCCGGAGGTGCTGAAGCTTTCTTT.

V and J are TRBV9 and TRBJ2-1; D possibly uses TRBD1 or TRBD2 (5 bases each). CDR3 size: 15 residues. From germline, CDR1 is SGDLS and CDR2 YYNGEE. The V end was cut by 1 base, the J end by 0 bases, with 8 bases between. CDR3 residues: CASSVWGSSYNEQFF. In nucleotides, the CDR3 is TGTGCCAGCAGCGTATGGGGGAGCTCCTACAATGAGCAGTTCTTC.

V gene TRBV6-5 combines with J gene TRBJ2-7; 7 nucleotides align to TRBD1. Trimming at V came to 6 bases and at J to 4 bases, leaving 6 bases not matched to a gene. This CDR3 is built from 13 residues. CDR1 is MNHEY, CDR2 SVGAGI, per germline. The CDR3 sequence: CASRGTAKYEQYF. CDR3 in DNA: TGTGCCAGCAGGGGGACAGCAAAGTACGAGCAGTACTTC.

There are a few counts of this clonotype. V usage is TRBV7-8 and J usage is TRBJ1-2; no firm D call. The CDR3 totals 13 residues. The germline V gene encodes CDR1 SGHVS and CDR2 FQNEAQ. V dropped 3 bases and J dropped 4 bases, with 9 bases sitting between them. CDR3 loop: CASSFRVGYGYTF. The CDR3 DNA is TGTGCCAGCAGCTTTCGGGTGGGCTATGGCTACACCTTC.